These 22 T cell receptor beta chains were sequenced from one sample in a study of Ad26.COV2.S vaccination and SARS-CoV-2 variants. Regarding treatment: about 20 received Ad26.COV2.S at low or high dose, single or two shots; roughly five received placebo; per-sample allocation not given. Sampling occurred on day 63 after the first vaccine or placebo injection. Generated by immunoSEQ multiplex PCR, the TCRdb table keeps only in-frame clones and is missing some. The repertoire holds 200,000 to 250,000 clones, with 88% as singletons. Material: peripheral blood, obtained in a trial of Ad26.COV2.S vaccine versus placebo. These receptors were taken from a person between 18 and 59 years old who received the Ad26.COV2.S COVID-19 vaccine or a placebo.

This clone appeared a few times. The V gene is TRBV21-1, the J gene TRBJ1-6. TRBV21-1 is a pseudogene locus. This CDR3 has 16 residues. The CDR3 spells CASSKEGIRGGSPLHF. CDR3 bases: TGTGCCAGCAGCAAAGAGGGTATCCGGGGCGGATCACCCCTCCACTTT.

V and J are TRBV5-1 and TRBJ2-3; 7 bases match TRBD1. CDR3 length: 16 residues. The germline V gene encodes CDR1 SGHRS and CDR2 YFSETQ. V gave up 4 bases and J gave up 0 bases; unmatched junction bases: 8. For the CDR3, the DNA is TGCGCCAGCAGCCCGGACAGGACCACTAGCACAGATACGCAGTATTTT. Its translation is CASSPDRTTSTDTQYF.

The chain links TRBV18 to TRBJ2-1, with D maybe TRBD1 (5 bases). Germline V gene data show CDR1 as KGHSH and CDR2 as LQKENI. CDR3 length: 13 residues. The V and J ends lost 2 bases and 10 bases respectively, with 12 bases between them. The CDR3 DNA reads TGTGCCAGCTCACCATTGCAGGGCACGGAGCAGTTCTTC. Its protein product is CASSPLQGTEQFF.

This clone appeared a single time. The V gene is TRBV9, the J gene TRBJ1-4; TRBD1 is a possible D gene (6 bases). With 0 bases removed from V and 7 bases from J, the gap between germline ends came to 19 bases. Germline V gives CDR1 SGDLS, CDR2 YYNGEE. This CDR3 spans 17 amino acids. The CDR3 loop reads CASSVGSRGGGPEKLFF. CDR3 DNA: TGTGCCAGCAGCGTAGGAAGCAGGGGCGGGGGCCCTGAAAAACTGTTTTTT.

V and J are TRBV24-1 and TRBJ2-3; no reliable D call. Germline CDR1 KGHDR, CDR2 SFDVKD. The ends were cut back, 5 bases at V and 4 bases at J, with 6 bases in the middle. The CDR3 is made up of 12 amino acids. The CDR3 loop reads CATSVQSDTQYF. As DNA, the CDR3 is TGTGCCACCAGTGTTCAGTCAGATACGCAGTATTTT.

This rearrangement joins TRBV28 to TRBJ1-5; TRBD1 agrees at 11 bases. The junction had 15 bases not matched to a gene; V was cut back by 1 base and J by 7 bases. Germline V gene data show CDR1 as MDHEN and CDR2 as SYDVKM. The CDR3 sequence is 19 residues long. The CDR3 coding sequence is TGTGCCAGCAGTTTATTGTTTGAGGGCTGGACAGGGGGCCGGCAGCCCCAGCATTTT. Encoded protein: CASSLLFEGWTGGRQPQHF.

The CDR3 DNA is TGTGCCAGCAGCTCTGCGACGCGCTCCTATAATTCACCCCTCCACTTT. Protein product: CASSSATRSYNSPLHF. V and J are TRBV5-5 and TRBJ1-6; D not certain. The germline V gene encodes CDR1 SGHKS and CDR2 YYEKEE (reference sequence). The CDR3 has 16 residues. Trimming removed 3 bases from V and 0 bases from J, with 10 bases in between.

The chain combines TRBV6-6 with TRBJ2-5; TRBD1 matches at 8 bases. CDR3 length: 14 amino acids. Germline V gives CDR1 MNHNY, CDR2 SVGAGI (reference sequence). Trimming removed 5 bases from V and 5 bases from J; junction bases left unmatched: 7. CDR3 residues: CASSLTGAGETQYF. Here the CDR3 DNA reads TGTGCCAGCAGTCTGACAGGGGCTGGCGAGACCCAGTACTTC.

This chain joins TRBV5-4 and TRBJ2-2, with TRBD1 as a possible D gene (5 bases). There are 15 residues in the CDR3. V lost 4 bases to trimming and J lost 1 base, with 11 bases between them. CDR1 SGHNT and CDR2 YYREEE come from the germline V gene (reference sequence). Written as DNA, the CDR3 is TGTGCCAGCAGCGTAGCAGGGATGAACACCGGGGAGCTGTTTTTT. It translates to CASSVAGMNTGELFF.

The chain carries TRBV7-9 and TRBJ2-7; no clear D. The V gene lost 8 bases and the J gene lost 2 bases, with 13 bases spanning the gap. Per germline, CDR1 SEHNR and CDR2 FQNEAQ (reference sequence). This CDR3 region has 13 residues. CDR3 protein: CASFPIKAYEQYF. The CDR3 DNA reads TGTGCCAGCTTCCCAATCAAAGCCTACGAGCAGTACTTC.

This clone came up a few times. The V and J genes are TRBV30 and TRBJ1-1, with D perhaps matching TRBD1 (6 bases). This CDR3 spans 15 amino acids. In germline, CDR1 is GTSNPN, CDR2 SVGIG (reference sequence). Trimming pared 0 bases from V and 3 bases from J, leaving 14 bases between. The chain's CDR3 is CAWSVQGVRDTEAFF. CDR3 nucleotides: TGTGCCTGGAGTGTACAGGGAGTACGGGACACTGAAGCTTTCTTT.

The genes are TRBV9 and TRBJ1-1; D is unresolved. Between the trimmed V and J ends, which lost 2 bases and 0 bases, there was a span of 14 bases. Germline loops: CDR1 SGDLS, CDR2 YYNGEE. CDR3 length equals 16 residues. CDR3 sequence reads: CASSVVPTLMNTEAFF. CDR3 coding DNA: TGTGCCAGCAGCGTTGTTCCGACCCTAATGAACACTGAAGCTTTCTTT.

The J gene is TRBJ2-7, the V gene TRBV6-1, with 7 bases fitting TRBD1. The CDR3 runs 15 residues. The trim removed 1 base at V and 3 bases at J, leaving 6 bases unmatched. Germline lookup yields CDR1 MNHNS and CDR2 SASEGT. CDR3 protein: CASSEGQGNYYEQYF. As DNA, the CDR3 is TGTGCCAGCAGTGAAGGACAGGGAAATTACTACGAGCAGTACTTC.

As regards this clone: Different DNA sequences within this sample yield the same CDR3. This chain uses TRBV29-1 with TRBJ1-1; no clear D gene. This CDR3 is built from 10 residues. V dropped 7 bases and J dropped 0 bases, with 3 bases sitting between them. CDR1 and CDR2 from the germline V gene are SQVTM and ANQGSEA. The DNA for the CDR3 is TGCAGCGGGTTGAACACTGAAGCTTTCTTT. Translation: CSGLNTEAFF.

The genes are TRBV9 and TRBJ2-7; 8 bases are shared with TRBD1. Germline V lookup: CDR1 SGDLS, CDR2 YYNGEE. V trimming: 4 bases; J trimming: 4 bases; junction bases outside the gene matches: 7. This CDR3 region has 14 residues. CDR3 DNA sequence: TGTGCCAGCAGCCTTAACAGGGGGGCTTACGAGCAGTACTTC. Translated: CASSLNRGAYEQYF.

V and J are TRBV5-6 and TRBJ2-5; TRBD1 might be the D (6 bases). Trimming removed 4 bases at V and 0 bases at J, with 10 bases between. The germline CDR1 and CDR2 sequences are SGHDT and YYEEEE. The CDR3 covers 14 residues. The CDR3 DNA follows: TGTGCCAGCAGCCCGACAGGTTACCAAGAGACCCAGTACTTC. Translating it yields CASSPTGYQETQYF.

The genes are TRBV10-3 and TRBJ1-2; unclear D gene. V dropped 0 bases and J dropped 7 bases, with 9 bases sitting between them. The CDR3 loop spans 13 amino acids. Looked up from germline, CDR1 is ENHRY and CDR2 is SYGVKD. The CDR3 DNA reads TGTGCCATCAGTGAGTCTGGAGGAGGTGGCTACACCTTC. Translating gives CAISESGGGGYTF.

J is TRBJ2-4 and V is TRBV18; 9 bases align to TRBD1. V lost 0 bases to trimming and J lost 6 bases; unmatched junction nucleotides: 6. This CDR3 comprises 16 residues. CDR1 and CDR2 from the germline V gene are KGHSH and LQKENI. In DNA, the CDR3 is TGTGCCAGCTCACCACCAGCACAGGGGGCGGGAAACATTCAGTACTTC. Translated: CASSPPAQGAGNIQYF.

The V gene is TRBV6-4, the J gene TRBJ2-3, with TRBD2 matching over 11 bases. Germline loops: CDR1 MRHNA, CDR2 SNTAGT. The CDR3 loop spans 19 amino acids. V dropped 2 bases and J dropped 6; count of bases not matched to a gene: 16. The CDR3 protein is CASSDSPSGGLTLRDTQYF. As DNA, the CDR3 is TGTGCCAGCAGTGACAGTCCTAGCGGGGGGCTCACGCTCAGGGATACGCAGTATTTT.

This chain connects TRBV6-5 to TRBJ2-2; D not certain. The length of the CDR3 is 15 residues. Germline V gene sequence: CDR1 MNHEY, CDR2 SVGAGI. The V and J ends lost 2 bases and 0 bases respectively, with 7 bases between them. CDR3 protein: CASSYVFANTGELFF. CDR3 DNA sequence: TGTGCCAGCAGTTACGTATTCGCGAACACCGGGGAGCTGTTTTTT.

V usage is TRBV5-1 and J usage is TRBJ2-7; 9 bases are shared with TRBD1. This CDR3 is built from 14 residues. With V trimmed by 5 bases and J by 3 bases, 6 bases remained unmatched. Per germline, CDR1 SGHRS and CDR2 YFSETQ. As DNA, the CDR3 is TGCGCCAGCAGACCGGGACAGGGACTCTACGAGCAGTACTTC. Amino acid sequence: CASRPGQGLYEQYF.

The chain links TRBV19 to TRBJ2-1; 12 positions match TRBD2. This CDR3 is 15 amino acids long. The V gene's germline CDR1 is LNHDA and CDR2 SQIVND (reference sequence). With V trimmed by 8 bases and J by 8 bases, 10 bases remained unmatched. The CDR3 here is CASQTSGSPTDEQFF. The CDR3 nucleotides are TGTGCCAGTCAGACTAGCGGGAGCCCAACTGATGAGCAGTTCTTC. Using reference TRBV19 and TRBJ2-1 for the parts outside the CDR3, the full variable domain is DGGITQSPKYLFRKEGQNVTLSCEQNLNHDAMYWYRQDPGQGLRLIYYSQIVNDFQKGDIAEGYSVSREKKESFPLTVTSAQKNPTAFYLCASQTSGSPTDEQFFGPGTRLTVL.